The next 27 T cell receptor beta chains were all read from a single sample in a study of T cell responses to AZD1222 COVID-19 vaccine. TCRdb's copy holds only in-frame clones and misses some; the assay was immunoSEQ multiplex PCR. The sample has approximately 140,000 clones, about nine tenths seen once. This specimen consisted of peripheral blood, obtained 28 days after the second AZD1222 dose. These receptors all come from an adult who received the AZD1222 COVID-19 vaccine.

The V and J genes are TRBV6-4 and TRBJ2-1; D ambiguous. Per germline, CDR1 MRHNA and CDR2 SNTAGT. Trimming cost V 6 bases and J 5 bases, with 14 bases left between them. The CDR3 runs 14 residues. This CDR3 is CASSRSPDHNEQFF. The CDR3 DNA is TGTGCCAGCAGCCGCTCCCCGGACCACAATGAGCAGTTCTTC.

In DNA form, the CDR3 reads TGCGCCAGCAGCTACCTGGACAGGGGGAATTCCTACGAGCAGTACTTC. Encoded protein: CASSYLDRGNSYEQYF. The chain employs TRBV5-1 and TRBJ2-7, with 10 bases matching TRBD1. This CDR3 has 16 amino acids. The ends lost 3 bases at V and 1 base at J; junction bases unmatched: 7. Germline loops: CDR1 SGHRS, CDR2 YFSETQ.

This clone occurred once. This chain joins TRBV18 and TRBJ1-5; TRBD1 is a possible D gene (5 bases). The V gene lost 1 base and the J gene lost 3 bases, with 13 bases spanning the gap. The CDR3 totals 16 residues. In germline, CDR1 is KGHSH, CDR2 LQKENI. The CDR3, as DNA: TGTGCCAGCTCACCACGGGCGGGGGAGGTCAATCAGCCCCAGCATTTT. This translates into CASSPRAGEVNQPQHF.

At least ten counts were recorded for this clone. This chain joins TRBV4-2 and TRBJ2-1, with no clear D. Germline V gene lookup returns CDR1 LGHNA and CDR2 YNFKEQ. V was pared by 0 bases and J by 4 bases, with 10 bases between. The CDR3 has 15 residues. The CDR3 region is CASSQEHEAYNEQFF. DNA of the CDR3: TGTGCCAGCAGCCAAGAGCATGAAGCGTACAATGAGCAGTTCTTC.

This rearrangement joins TRBV19 to TRBJ1-1; D ambiguous. Germline V gene data show CDR1 as LNHDA and CDR2 as SQIVND (reference sequence). This CDR3 comprises 13 residues. With 8 bases removed from V and 6 bases from J, the gap between germline ends came to 16 bases. The CDR3 here is CASSRGRYPEAFF. The CDR3 bases are TGTGCCAGTTCCCGGGGTCGGTACCCTGAAGCTTTCTTT.

V and J are TRBV3-1 (or the pseudogene TRBV3-2) and TRBJ1-2; 7 bases are a match to TRBD1. The V and J ends lost 3 bases and 3 bases, in that order; junction bases with no gene match: 10. Germline values: CDR1 LGHDT, CDR2 YNNKEL (reference sequence). The CDR3 loop spans 16 amino acids. This CDR3 is CASSQGTSGGDYGYTF. CDR3 DNA: TGTGCCAGCAGCCAGGGTACATCAGGGGGTGACTATGGCTACACCTTC.

The J gene is TRBJ2-3, the V gene TRBV5-1; D not resolved. The germline CDR1 and CDR2 sequences are SGHRS and YFSETQ. Trimming took off 2 bases at V and 5 bases at J, with 12 bases between the two ends. The CDR3 spans 14 residues. The CDR3 DNA reads as TGCGCCAGCAGCTTTGAAGCCAAAAGAGATACGCAGTATTTT. Its translation: CASSFEAKRDTQYF.

The rearrangement joins TRBV24-1 to TRBJ2-1, with a tentative D call TRBD2 (5 bases). This CDR3 is 15 amino acids long. Germline V gives CDR1 KGHDR, CDR2 SFDVKD. Trimming cost V 5 bases and J 0 bases, with 10 bases left between them. This CDR3 reads CATSGPGSSYNEQFF. CDR3 DNA: TGTGCCACCAGTGGCCCTGGGAGCTCCTACAATGAGCAGTTCTTC.

The count of this clone is one. CDR3 in amino acids: CASSEAGAHLYGYTF. The CDR3 bases are TGTGCCAGCAGTGAAGCAGGGGCGCATCTCTATGGCTACACCTTC. This chain uses TRBV6-1 with TRBJ1-2, with D perhaps TRBD1 (5 bases). The CDR3 consists of 15 residues. Germline V gene data show CDR1 as MNHNS and CDR2 as SASEGT. With 0 bases removed from V and 4 bases from J, the gap between germline ends came to 12 bases.

This clone was counted a single time. Other DNA sequences in the sample encode the same CDR3. The genes are TRBV7-9 and TRBJ2-7, with D uncertain. The ends were cut back, 3 bases at V and 0 bases at J, with 6 bases in the middle. The CDR3 runs to 13 residues. Germline CDR1 reads SEHNR; CDR2 reads FQNEAQ (reference sequence). The CDR3 nucleotides are TGTGCCAGCAGCTTCTCCGGCTCCTACGAGCAGTACTTC. It codes for CASSFSGSYEQYF.

The chain carries TRBV5-4 and TRBJ2-1; 9 bases align to TRBD1. CDR3 length: 15 amino acids. Germline trimming cut 4 bases from V and 7 bases from J; bases unmatched to any gene: 9. The germline V gene has CDR1 SGHNT and CDR2 YYREEE (reference sequence). CDR3 sequence: CASSPDRGYLNEQFF. For the CDR3, the DNA is TGTGCCAGCAGCCCGGACAGGGGATATTTGAATGAGCAGTTCTTC.

The rearrangement uses TRBV3-1 (or the pseudogene TRBV3-2) and TRBJ2-3; 14 bases match TRBD2. V lost 6 bases, J lost 4 bases, and 12 bases stayed unmatched. The CDR3 spans 18 residues. Germline V gene sequence: CDR1 LGHDT, CDR2 YNNKEL (reference sequence). The CDR3 here is CASRIGTSGSGLSDTQYF. Here the CDR3 DNA reads TGTGCCAGCAGAATCGGGACTAGCGGGAGTGGTTTGTCAGATACGCAGTATTTT.

The chain combines TRBV7-2 with TRBJ2-5, with a possible D match to TRBD1 (5 bases). The CDR3 runs 16 residues. Deletions cut 1 base from V and 4 bases from J, with 16 bases between. The germline V gene has CDR1 SGHTA and CDR2 FQGNSA. The CDR3 loop reads CASSLGQLIAGETQYF. The DNA for the CDR3 is TGTGCCAGCAGCTTAGGACAGCTAATTGCAGGAGAGACCCAGTACTTC.

V usage is TRBV5-4 and J usage is TRBJ2-1, with no clear D. The CDR3 runs to 15 residues. The ends were cut back, 4 bases at V and 0 bases at J, with 11 bases in the middle. The germline V gene encodes CDR1 SGHNT and CDR2 YYREEE (reference sequence). The CDR3 DNA reads as TGTGCCAGCAGCCCGGCGGTTAGCTCCTACAATGAGCAGTTCTTC. Translation: CASSPAVSSYNEQFF.

Regarding this clone: Different DNA sequences within this sample yield the same CDR3. The chain links TRBV29-1 to TRBJ2-7; 8 bases match TRBD2. V was pared by 4 bases and J by 2 bases, with 4 bases of the junction left unmatched. Germline-derived CDR1 and CDR2 are SQVTM and ANQGSEA. The CDR3 has 13 amino acids. The CDR3 is CSVGDGRAYEQYF. The CDR3 nucleotides read TGCAGCGTTGGTGACGGGAGGGCCTACGAGCAGTACTTC.

This clone was recorded a few times. The chain is built from TRBV3-1 (or the pseudogene TRBV3-2) and TRBJ1-2; D is uncertain. The V gene lost 1 base and the J gene lost 7 bases, with 4 bases spanning the gap. The CDR3 covers 11 residues. Looked up from germline, CDR1 is LGHDT and CDR2 is YNNKEL (reference sequence). CDR3 protein: CASSQGTGYTF. The CDR3 nucleotides read TGTGCCAGCAGCCAAGGGACTGGCTACACCTTC.

The chain is built from TRBV6-1 and TRBJ1-2; weak D call: TRBD1 (5 bases). The CDR3 runs to 15 residues. CDR1 and CDR2 from the germline V gene are MNHNS and SASEGT. V was clipped by 1 base and J by 4 bases, with 13 bases between them. CDR3 amino acids: CASSEEAGMSYGYTF. The CDR3, as DNA: TGTGCCAGCAGTGAAGAGGCAGGGATGAGCTATGGCTACACCTTC.

A remark on this clone: Since the CDR3 does not end with the conserved phenylalanine or tryptophan, this likely comes from a read error. The DNA is omitted, as the CDR3 cannot be located on it reliably, and the CDR3 follows TCRdb's listing. CDR3 residues: CASSLVEGRGLVC. The V call is TRBV5-6, the J call TRBJ2-2; the DNA was not used to check the table's D call, TRBD2. The CDR3 totals 13 residues, both ends included. CDR1 is SGHDT and CDR2 is YYEEEE in the germline V gene.

J is TRBJ1-5 and V is TRBV5-6, with D possibly TRBD1 on 5 matching bases. The V and J ends lost 2 bases and 4 bases respectively, with 16 bases between them. This CDR3 spans 16 amino acids. The V gene's germline CDR1 is SGHDT and CDR2 YYEEEE. CDR3 residues: CASSFQAGGPNQPQHF. The CDR3 DNA is TGTGCCAGCAGCTTCCAAGCCGGGGGTCCGAATCAGCCCCAGCATTTT.

The chain carries TRBV7-2 and TRBJ1-2; the D gene is possibly TRBD1 (6 bases). V gave up 5 bases and J gave up 4 bases, with 14 bases separating them. Looked up from germline, CDR1 is SGHTA and CDR2 is FQGNSA. The CDR3 extends over 14 amino acids. CDR3 sequence: CASSPGQQSYGYTF. The CDR3 DNA follows: TGTGCCAGCAGCCCCGGACAGCAAAGCTATGGCTACACCTTC.

This clone was recorded once. J is TRBJ2-1 and V is TRBV5-1; 10 nucleotides match TRBD2. The germline CDR1 and CDR2 sequences are SGHRS and YFSETQ. The ends lost 3 bases at V and 4 bases at J; junction bases unmatched: 4. There are 15 residues in the CDR3. In nucleotides, the CDR3 is TGCGCCAGCAGCTACGGACTAGCGGAGTACAATGAGCAGTTCTTC. It codes for CASSYGLAEYNEQFF.

This chain uses TRBV5-8 with TRBJ1-4; D not certain. V dropped 2 bases and J dropped 2 bases, with 7 bases sitting between them. The CDR3 consists of 14 residues. The germline V gene has CDR1 SGHTS and CDR2 YDEGEE. As DNA, the CDR3 is TGTGCCAGCAGCTTTTCACAGACTAATGAAAAACTGTTTTTT. Amino acids: CASSFSQTNEKLFF.

This clone was recorded once. V usage is TRBV6-5 and J usage is TRBJ2-5, with a possible D match to TRBD1 (5 bases). This CDR3 is 16 amino acids long. V lost 0 bases and J 2 bases, leaving 13 bases between the germline ends. Germline values: CDR1 MNHEY, CDR2 SVGAGI. The DNA for the CDR3 is TGTGCCAGCAGTTACTCGATAGTTGCAGGGCAAGAGACCCAGTACTTC. Encoded protein: CASSYSIVAGQETQYF.

This chain links TRBV7-9 with TRBJ2-5, with a weak D call TRBD2 (6 bases). Trimming took off 8 bases at V and 5 bases at J, with 27 bases between the two ends. The CDR3 has 17 residues. The V gene's germline CDR1 is SEHNR and CDR2 FQNEAQ (reference sequence). The CDR3 loop reads CASRGLGPGLLSETQYF. Written as DNA, the CDR3 is TGTGCCAGCCGGGGGTTGGGTCCGGGACTTCTATCGGAGACCCAGTACTTC.

The rearrangement joins TRBV5-4 to TRBJ2-5; no definite D call. The ends were cut back, 4 bases at V and 3 bases at J, with 19 bases in the middle. The CDR3 loop spans 16 amino acids. Germline V lookup: CDR1 SGHNT, CDR2 YYREEE (reference sequence). This CDR3 reads CASSPTGGISEETQYF. The CDR3 DNA reads TGTGCCAGCAGCCCAACGGGCGGAATTTCAGAAGAGACCCAGTACTTC.

The chain carries TRBV12-3 or TRBV12-4 and TRBJ1-2; no clear D. V lost 5 bases, J lost 8 bases, and 15 bases lay in between. This CDR3 is built from 13 residues. The CDR3 coding sequence is TGTGCCAGCAGTCCTGGCATAGGGCGGGGCTACACCTTC. Encoded protein: CASSPGIGRGYTF.

The chain employs TRBV5-1 and TRBJ2-1; D call uncertain. The CDR3 consists of 15 residues. V was clipped by 4 bases and J by 1 base, with 12 bases between them. Germline lookup yields CDR1 SGHRS and CDR2 YFSETQ. This chain's CDR3 is CASSPRGQSYNEQFF. The CDR3 coding sequence is TGCGCCAGCAGCCCCCGTGGGCAGTCCTACAATGAGCAGTTCTTC. Complete variable domain (other parts from reference TRBV5-1 and TRBJ2-1): KAGVTQTPRYLIKTRGQQVTLSCSPISGHRSVSWYQQTPGQGLQFLFEYFSETQRNKGNFPGRFSGRQFSNSRSEMNVSTLELGDSALYLCASSPRGQSYNEQFFGPGTRLTVL.